This passage covers 14 T cell receptor beta chains from one sample sequenced in a study of blood T cell repertoires in COVID-19 (dated by TCRdb to the early 2020s). The library was produced with the immunoSEQ multiplex PCR assay. TCRdb holds this immuneACCESS table with in-frame rearrangements only. Some clones are missing; in checked studies, unresolved V genes explain under half, and the rest has no known cause. Across this sample there are about 190,000 clones, with around three quarters seen only once. The ten largest clonotypes hold 17% of the sample. The sequencing input was peripheral blood. These receptors all stem from a man in his fifties or sixties with active or convalescent COVID-19.

The V call is TRBV9, the J call TRBJ1-2; D remains unclear. V gave up 3 bases and J gave up 6 bases, with 9 bases separating them. Per germline, CDR1 SGDLS and CDR2 YYNGEE. The CDR3 is made up of 12 amino acids. CDR3 loop: CASSGGPNGYTF. CDR3 bases: TGTGCCAGCAGCGGAGGCCCCAATGGCTACACCTTC.

V usage is TRBV9 and J usage is TRBJ1-5; 8 positions match TRBD1. Germline CDR1 SGDLS, CDR2 YYNGEE. The V segment lost 3 bases and the J segment 6 bases; nucleotides outside the gene matches: 8. The CDR3 length is 15 residues. This CDR3 reads CASSAGQGFGQPQHF. The CDR3, as DNA: TGTGCCAGCAGCGCCGGACAGGGTTTCGGTCAGCCCCAGCATTTT.

The gene calls are TRBV19 and TRBJ2-7, with 8 bases fitting TRBD1. The CDR3 runs 15 residues. CDR1 is LNHDA, CDR2 SQIVND, per germline (reference sequence). Trimming at V came to 4 bases and at J to 6 bases, leaving 11 bases not matched to a gene. CDR3 protein: CASSTVSGGGVEQYF. The CDR3 DNA is TGTGCCAGTAGTACGGTCTCAGGGGGCGGGGTCGAGCAGTACTTC.

The chain combines TRBV30 with TRBJ2-4; TRBD2 aligns across 7 bases. With 0 bases clipped from V and 0 bases from J, the junction kept 2 bases outside the gene matches. Looked up from germline, CDR1 is GTSNPN and CDR2 is SVGIG (reference sequence). This CDR3 spans 15 amino acids. The CDR3 protein is CAWSVSGLAKNIQYF. CDR3 coding DNA: TGTGCCTGGAGTGTTAGCGGGTTAGCCAAAAACATTCAGTACTTC.

The chain combines TRBV28 with TRBJ2-7, with 9 nucleotides matching TRBD2. The CDR3 is 15 amino acids. V gave up 3 bases and J gave up 4 bases; unmatched junction bases: 7. Germline V CDR1 and CDR2: MDHEN, SYDVKM. CDR3 nucleotide sequence: TGTGCCAGCAGTTTGAGACTAGCGGTCGTTTACGAGCAGTACTTC. Encoded protein: CASSLRLAVVYEQYF.

This clone was counted only a few times. The rearrangement uses TRBV24-1 and TRBJ1-3; 9 nucleotides line up with TRBD1. Trimming removed 3 bases from V and 6 bases from J; junction bases left unmatched: 8. This CDR3 is 16 amino acids long. Germline-derived CDR1 and CDR2 are KGHDR and SFDVKD. This chain's CDR3 is CATSDPSDRGANTIYF. The CDR3 DNA reads TGTGCCACCAGTGATCCTTCGGACAGGGGCGCAAACACCATATATTTT.

This chain links TRBV30 with TRBJ1-4, with D uncertain. This CDR3 is built from 12 residues. With 3 bases removed from V and 6 bases from J, the gap between germline ends came to 8 bases. The germline V gene encodes CDR1 GTSNPN and CDR2 SVGIG (reference sequence). The CDR3: CAWSQADEKLFF. As DNA, the CDR3 is TGTGCCTGGAGCCAGGCTGATGAAAAACTGTTTTTT.

The rearrangement joins TRBV7-8 to TRBJ2-5, with 11 positions matching TRBD2. Germline V lookup: CDR1 SGHVS, CDR2 FQNEAQ. The length of the CDR3 is 17 residues. V lost 1 base and J lost 5; bases outside the gene matches: 9. The CDR3 is CASSLGASGRPMETQYF. CDR3 nucleotide sequence: TGTGCCAGCAGCTTAGGGGCTAGCGGGAGGCCCATGGAGACCCAGTACTTC.

The V call is TRBV7-3, the J call TRBJ2-3, with D possibly TRBD2 on 6 matching bases. The CDR3 is 13 amino acids. Germline CDR1 and CDR2: SGHTA and FQGTGA. The ends were cut back, 7 bases at V and 4 bases at J, with 12 bases in the middle. The CDR3 DNA sequence: TGTGCCAGCACCCTTGGGGGGTCAGATACGCAGTATTTT. Protein: CASTLGGSDTQYF.

V is TRBV3-1 (or the pseudogene TRBV3-2) and J is TRBJ2-1, with TRBD2 identical over 7 bases. The germline V gene encodes CDR1 LGHDT and CDR2 YNNKEL (reference sequence). The CDR3 is 16 residues long. The trim removed 1 base at V and 6 bases at J, leaving 9 bases unmatched. CDR3 coding DNA: TGTGCCAGCAGCCAAGCAGGTGGGAGGGCCCGCAATGAGCAGTTCTTC. Translated, it gives CASSQAGGRARNEQFF.

The chain combines TRBV28 with TRBJ1-6; 9 positions match TRBD1. V gave up 10 bases and J gave up 14 bases; unmatched junction bases: 15. This CDR3 comprises 14 residues. Germline CDR1 and CDR2: MDHEN and SYDVKM. CDR3 sequence reads: CAIRGTGGAGALHF. The CDR3 coding sequence is TGTGCCATCAGGGGAACAGGGGGCGCAGGAGCCCTCCACTTT.

The CDR3 coding sequence is TGTGCCAGCAGCCGAACAGGGGAGCAGTACTTC. The encoded protein is CASSRTGEQYF. The rearrangement uses TRBV3-1 (or the pseudogene TRBV3-2) and TRBJ2-7, with a possible D match to TRBD1 (6 bases). Trimming took off 4 bases at V and 7 bases at J, with 8 bases between the two ends. This CDR3 has 11 amino acids. Germline V gene sequence: CDR1 LGHDT, CDR2 YNNKEL (reference sequence).

The sample holds many counts of this clone. The chain is built from TRBV7-2 and TRBJ2-7; a possible D gene is TRBD2 (7 bases). The length of the CDR3 is 16 residues. The germline V gene has CDR1 SGHTA and CDR2 FQGNSA. Trimming took 5 bases from V and 2 from J, leaving 19 bases between them. The CDR3 sequence is CASSPLGGDIPYEQYF. Written as DNA, the CDR3 is TGTGCCAGCAGCCCCTTGGGGGGGGACATACCCTACGAGCAGTACTTC.

This clone was observed a handful of times. The chain employs TRBV5-4 and TRBJ2-2; D not certain. There are 16 residues in the CDR3. The V gene's germline CDR1 is SGHNT and CDR2 YYREEE (reference sequence). V was pared by 4 bases and J by 5 bases, with 18 bases between. The CDR3 bases are TGTGCCAGCAGCCGGGTAAAGACTGGTGTAACCGGGGAGCTGTTTTTT. This gives the protein CASSRVKTGVTGELFF.